Below, 4 T cell receptor beta chains from the same sample are listed, as sequenced in a study of blood T cells in healthy people across ages. A second PCR, run for roughly 7 to 11 cycles, used a sample-barcoded 5' primer plus a J-beta primer mix. A single record per CDR3 protein comes from TCRdb applying MiXCR to the 5' RACE reads. The table records about 1,500,000 distinct CDR3 sequences, 42% of them present only once. The specimen was blood. Receptor source: a woman between 18 and 29 years old in good health.

The chain combines TRBV6-1 with TRBJ2-7, with 9 bases that match TRBD2. After removal of 7 bases from V and 7 bases from J, the junction contained 17 bases not matched to a gene. CDR1 and CDR2 from the germline V gene are MNHNS and SASEGT. The CDR3 sequence is 16 residues long. Here the CDR3 reads CASNVRGGGAGNEQYF. The CDR3 DNA sequence: TGTGCCAGCAATGTAAGAGGCGGGGGGGCCGGCAATGAGCAGTACTTC.

The V and J genes are TRBV7-8 and TRBJ1-1, with 7 bases matching TRBD1. The germline CDR1 and CDR2 sequences are SGHVS and FQNEAQ. CDR3 length equals 17 residues. V lost 5 bases, J lost 1 base, and 13 bases stayed unmatched. CDR3 sequence (DNA): TGTGCCAGCAGCCAAATGGGGGTGACAGGGCCGAACACTGAAGCTTTCTTT. This translates into CASSQMGVTGPNTEAFF.

The chain couples TRBV20-1 to TRBJ2-1; TRBD2 agrees at 7 bases. This CDR3 is built from 15 residues. J was trimmed by 5 bases and V by 6 bases; bases with no gene match: 13. Germline V lookup: CDR1 DFQATT, CDR2 SNEGSKA (reference sequence). CDR3 region: CSAPRAGDPHNEQFF. The DNA of the CDR3 is TGCAGTGCCCCGAGGGCGGGAGACCCCCACAATGAGCAGTTCTTC.

DNA for the CDR3: TGCAGTGCTAGAGTTTGGGGAGATACGCAGTATTTT. Translating gives CSARVWGDTQYF. The V gene is TRBV20-1, the J gene TRBJ2-3; D is ambiguous. V lost 1 base, J lost 5 bases, and 7 bases lay in between. Germline values: CDR1 DFQATT, CDR2 SNEGSKA (reference sequence). This CDR3 contains 12 residues.